What follows are 21 T cell receptor beta chains derived from one specimen sequenced in a study of T cells in Graves' hyperthyroidism and ophthalmopathy. TCR beta CDR3 regions were amplified from RNA transcripts. First-round RT-PCR targeting the TCR CDR3 was performed with the HTBI primer set. TCRdb independently ran MiXCR on the multiplex PCR reads; one entry per CDR3 protein. Counted here are over 150,000 distinct CDR3 sequences, 17% occurring once; the ten biggest clones make up 53%. The sequencing input was blood. The source of these receptors is a woman aged 50 to 60 with Graves' hyperthyroidism.

This clonotype came up many times. The gene calls are TRBV30 and TRBJ1-5; 9 bases match TRBD1. The CDR3 contains 14 residues. Germline V gives CDR1 GTSNPN, CDR2 SVGIG (reference sequence). The V gene end was trimmed by 5 bases and the J gene end by 4 bases; junction bases not matched to a gene: 6. CDR3 residues: CAWSTGGANQPQHF. The CDR3, as DNA: TGTGCCTGGTCTACAGGGGGCGCGAATCAGCCCCAGCATTTT.

The chain employs TRBV10-2 and TRBJ2-7; TRBD1 aligns across 8 bases. The CDR3 sequence is 14 residues long. With V trimmed by 3 bases and J by 3 bases, 4 bases remained unmatched. The V gene's germline CDR1 is WSHSY and CDR2 SAAADI. CDR3 DNA sequence: TGCGCCAGCAGTGATTGGACAGGGCTCTACGAGCAGTACTTC. Translated, it gives CASSDWTGLYEQYF.

This clonotype was recorded a few times. The CDR3 nucleotides are TGCAGTGCTAGAGTGGGGGCAGGGGCGGGGGGCTACACCTTC. Protein: CSARVGAGAGGYTF. The gene calls are TRBV20-1 and TRBJ1-2; D possibly corresponds to TRBD1 (6 bases). Trimming took 1 base from V and 8 from J, leaving 17 bases between them. The CDR3 consists of 14 residues. Germline V CDR1 and CDR2: DFQATT, SNEGSKA (reference sequence).

The chain carries TRBV19 and TRBJ1-4, with D perhaps matching TRBD1 (6 bases). CDR1 and CDR2 (germline): LNHDA, SQIVND (reference sequence). The CDR3 sequence is 19 residues long. V was pared by 3 bases and J by 4 bases, with 24 bases between. The CDR3 coding sequence is TGTGCCAGTAGTATCACTCGGGAGGGATTAGGGGGTGTTAATGAAAAACTGTTTTTT. Residues: CASSITREGLGGVNEKLFF.

In its sample, this clonotype was seen many times. This chain's CDR3 is CASSPSLQGNEKLFF. As DNA, the CDR3 is TGTGCCAGCAGCCCTAGCTTGCAGGGGAATGAAAAACTGTTTTTT. The chain combines TRBV7-2 with TRBJ1-4; D might be TRBD1 (6 bases). V lost 5 bases to trimming and J lost 5 bases, with 15 bases between them. CDR1 and CDR2 from the germline V gene are SGHTA and FQGNSA. This CDR3 is 15 amino acids long. Complete variable domain (other parts from reference TRBV7-2 and TRBJ1-4): GAGVSQSPSNKVTEKGKDVELRCDPISGHTALYWYRQSLGQGLEFLIYFQGNSAPDKSGLPSDRFSAERTGGSVSTLTIQRTQQEDSAVYLCASSPSLQGNEKLFFGSGTQLSVL.

This clonotype was counted many times. The V gene is TRBV11-2, the J gene TRBJ2-1; possible D gene TRBD2, 6 bases. This CDR3 is 18 amino acids long. Trimming pared 1 base from V and 4 bases from J, leaving 20 bases between. Germline lookup yields CDR1 SGHAT and CDR2 FQNNGV. CDR3 DNA: TGTGCCAGCAGCTTAGGGGTGATCGGCGGGGAGAAGTACAATGAGCAGTTCTTC. This gives the protein CASSLGVIGGEKYNEQFF.

This clonotype was recorded at least ten times. This sequence joins TRBV28 and TRBJ2-7; 7 positions agree with TRBD2. The CDR3 has 12 amino acids. Germline CDR1 MDHEN, CDR2 SYDVKM. V shed 8 bases, J shed 3 bases, and the junction held 4 bases outside the gene matches. The CDR3 protein is CASFSSGYEQYF. CDR3 sequence (DNA): TGTGCCAGCTTTTCTAGCGGCTACGAGCAGTACTTC.

V usage is TRBV5-1 and J usage is TRBJ2-7; possible D gene TRBD2, 6 bases. The CDR3 is 15 amino acids. V lost 3 bases and J 4 bases, leaving 17 bases between the germline ends. Germline V gene sequence: CDR1 SGHRS, CDR2 YFSETQ. The CDR3 nucleotides are TGCGCCAGCAGCTACCTCAAGAACGGGGGATACGAGCAGTACTTC. It translates to CASSYLKNGGYEQYF.

As for this clonotype: A single base separates this from a much larger clone, so it may be a read error. CDR3 protein: CASFRAIAGGHSEQFF. The CDR3 coding sequence is TGCGCCAGCTTCCGCGCCATAGCGGGAGGCCACAGTGAGCAGTTCTTC. The chain joins TRBV5-1 to TRBJ2-1, with 10 bases lining up with TRBD2. From germline, CDR1 is SGHRS and CDR2 YFSETQ. CDR3 length equals 16 residues. Trimming removed 7 bases from V and 9 bases from J; junction bases left unmatched: 16. The full variable domain, rest sourced from reference TRBV5-1 and TRBJ2-1, is KAGVTQTPRYLIKTRGQQVTLSCSPISGHRSVSWYQQTPGQGLQFLFEYFSETQRNKGNFPGRFSGRQFSNSRSEMNVSTLELGDSALYLCASFRAIAGGHSEQFFGPGTRLTVL.

This clonotype was seen at least ten times. The CDR3 here is CSAKRGSYEQYF. The CDR3, as DNA: TGCAGCGCCAAACGGGGGTCCTACGAGCAGTACTTC. This sequence joins TRBV29-1 and TRBJ2-7; D may be TRBD2 (6 bases). Trimming took 7 bases from V and 1 from J, leaving 11 bases between them. CDR1 is SQVTM, CDR2 ANQGSEA, per germline. This CDR3 has 12 residues.

The sample holds a few counts of this clonotype. A much larger clone differs from this one at a single base, so this may be a read error. The chain couples TRBV27 to TRBJ1-1; the D is unclear. The V gene's germline CDR1 is MNHEY and CDR2 SMNVEV (reference sequence). The CDR3 is made up of 13 amino acids. Trimming removed 4 bases at V and 1 base at J, with 7 bases between. CDR3 sequence: CASSYSWNTEAFF. CDR3 nucleotides: TGTGCCAGCAGTTACTCGTGGAACACTGAAGCTTTCTTT.

The table lists this clonotype with a count of one. The CDR3, as DNA: TGCGCCAGCAGCATACCCGGCGGGTACAATGAGCAGTTCTTC. Amino acid sequence: CASSIPGGYNEQFF. V gene TRBV5-1 combines with J gene TRBJ2-1; a possible D gene is TRBD2 (5 bases). Germline values: CDR1 SGHRS, CDR2 YFSETQ. The length of the CDR3 is 14 residues. With 4 bases removed from V and 4 bases from J, the gap between germline ends came to 12 bases. The full variable domain, in which reference TRBV5-1 and TRBJ2-1 provide the parts outside the CDR3, is KAGVTQTPRYLIKTRGQQVTLSCSPISGHRSVSWYQQTPGQGLQFLFEYFSETQRNKGNFPGRFSGRQFSNSRSEMNVSTLELGDSALYLCASSIPGGYNEQFFGPGTRLTVL.

This clonotype was found many times. The chain has TRBV4-1 and TRBJ2-7, with TRBD2 identical over 8 bases. The CDR3 has 15 amino acids. CDR1 is MGHRA, CDR2 YSYEKL, per germline. With 0 bases clipped from V and 2 bases from J, the junction kept 3 bases outside the gene matches. DNA for the CDR3: TGCGCCAGCAGCCAAGAACTAGCGGAACCCTACGAGCAGTACTTC. Protein product: CASSQELAEPYEQYF.

This clonotype was detected ten times or more. The chain couples TRBV6-1 to TRBJ2-7; the match to TRBD1 covers 9 bases. Trimming removed 6 bases from V and 7 bases from J; junction bases left unmatched: 10. CDR1 and CDR2 from the germline V gene are MNHNS and SASEGT. CDR3 size: 14 residues. DNA for the CDR3: TGTGCCAGCAGGGGGACAGGGTCGATACGGGAGCAGTACTTC. This gives the protein CASRGTGSIREQYF.

This clonotype was recorded many times. The chain couples TRBV28 to TRBJ2-1; D gene ambiguous. The V end was cut by 1 base, the J end by 9 bases, with 7 bases between. The germline CDR1 and CDR2 sequences are MDHEN and SYDVKM. The CDR3 covers 12 residues. For the CDR3, the DNA is TGTGCCAGCAGTTTATCTTGGGGTGAGCAGTTCTTC. Translated: CASSLSWGEQFF.

This clonotype was found many times. The rearrangement uses TRBV20-1 and TRBJ1-1; D uncertain. The CDR3 runs 14 residues. Germline CDR1 reads DFQATT; CDR2 reads SNEGSKA (reference sequence). V lost 2 bases, J lost 1 base, and 11 bases lay in between. DNA of the CDR3: TGCAGTGCTAGATCGTCTCAGAGGAACACTGAAGCTTTCTTT. It encodes CSARSSQRNTEAFF.

This clonotype was seen at least ten times. The V gene is TRBV12-3 or TRBV12-4, the J gene TRBJ2-5; 12 bases agree with TRBD1. The CDR3 contains 14 residues. The ends lost 6 bases at V and 7 bases at J; junction bases unmatched: 6. Here the CDR3 reads CASRGTGGNGTQYF. For the CDR3, the DNA is TGTGCCAGCAGGGGGACAGGGGGCAATGGGACCCAGTACTTC.

This clonotype was observed many times. J is TRBJ1-1 and V is TRBV28; D ambiguous. This CDR3 has 16 residues. Deletions cut 3 bases from V and 2 bases from J, with 16 bases between. Germline V gene lookup returns CDR1 MDHEN and CDR2 SYDVKM. This CDR3 is CASSLHFQRLNTEAFF. CDR3 coding DNA: TGTGCCAGCAGTTTGCACTTCCAGCGACTCAACACTGAAGCTTTCTTT.

This clonotype was seen repeatedly, ten times or more. The genes are TRBV7-6 and TRBJ2-7; 13 nucleotides agree with TRBD2. V shed 5 bases and J 5 bases; nucleotides not matched to a gene: 9. The germline gives CDR1 SGHVS, CDR2 FNYEAQ. This CDR3 is built from 16 residues. The CDR3 protein is CASSPQLAGGPNEQYF. The CDR3 coding sequence is TGTGCCAGCAGCCCACAACTAGCGGGAGGGCCAAACGAGCAGTACTTC.

Many counts were recorded for this clonotype. This chain connects TRBV3-1 to TRBJ2-1; 8 bases fit TRBD2. J gave up 10 bases and V 3 bases, and 11 bases lay outside the gene matches. CDR1 and CDR2 from the germline V gene are LGHDT and YNNKEL (reference sequence). The CDR3 sequence is 15 residues long. The CDR3 is CASSHRKGERGEQFF. Here the CDR3 DNA reads TGTGCCAGCAGCCACCGGAAGGGGGAGCGGGGGGAGCAGTTCTTC.

This clonotype showed up just a few times. V usage is TRBV6-1 and J usage is TRBJ2-7; 7 bases agree with TRBD1. This CDR3 contains 15 residues. With 5 bases clipped from V and 0 bases from J, the junction kept 7 bases outside the gene matches. Germline V gene data show CDR1 as MNHNS and CDR2 as SASEGT. The DNA for the CDR3 is TGTGCCAGCAGTAGCAAAGGGACAGCCTCCTACGAGCAGTACTTC. This gives the protein CASSSKGTASYEQYF.